Each of the 32 T cell receptor beta chains below was sequenced from the same sample in a study of blood T cell repertoires in COVID-19. Using immunoSEQ multiplex PCR, the repertoire was profiled, and TCRdb retains in-frame clones only, with some absent. The sample gives roughly 250,000 clones, roughly 79% of which show up once; about 3.2% is in the top ten. Sequenced sample: peripheral blood. Receptors originate from a woman aged 55-75 years with active or convalescent COVID-19.

This chain uses TRBV13 with TRBJ2-1; TRBD2 is a possible D gene (6 bases). V was trimmed by 1 base and J by 7 bases, leaving 11 bases between them. The CDR3 has 14 residues. Germline loops: CDR1 PRHDT, CDR2 FYEKMQ (reference sequence). The CDR3 spells CASSLVRRENEQFF. CDR3 bases: TGTGCCAGCAGCTTAGTACGGAGGGAGAATGAGCAGTTCTTC.

The table lists this clone with a count of one. V usage is TRBV5-4 and J usage is TRBJ2-3; 12 bases agree with TRBD2. From germline, CDR1 is SGHNT and CDR2 YYREEE (reference sequence). The CDR3 has 18 amino acids. V shed 5 bases, J shed 5 bases, and the junction held 15 bases outside the gene matches. CDR3 protein: CASSSLAGGPKLRDTQYF. CDR3 coding DNA: TGTGCCAGCAGTAGTCTAGCGGGGGGGCCAAAGTTACGAGATACGCAGTATTTT. Drawing the rest from reference TRBV5-4 and TRBJ2-3, the complete variable domain is ETGVTQSPTHLIKTRGQQVTLRCSSQSGHNTVSWYQQALGQGPQFIFQYYREEENGRGNFPPRFSGLQFPNYSSELNVNALELDDSALYLCASSSLAGGPKLRDTQYFGPGTRLTVL.

This clone was recorded only once. The rearrangement joins TRBV19 to TRBJ1-1, with 12 bases identical to TRBD1. V gave up 10 bases and J gave up 3 bases; unmatched junction bases: 9. The germline gives CDR1 LNHDA, CDR2 SQIVND (reference sequence). The CDR3 is 15 residues long. The CDR3 region has the DNA TGTGCCACCCGGGGGTGGGACAGGGGGCACACTGAAGCTTTCTTT. This sequence encodes CATRGWDRGHTEAFF.

This sequence joins TRBV11-3 and TRBJ2-3, with 8 positions matching TRBD1. V was pared by 0 bases and J by 5 bases, with 7 bases of the junction left unmatched. This CDR3 spans 16 amino acids. Looked up from germline, CDR1 is SGHNT and CDR2 is YENEEA. This chain's CDR3 is CASSLDHGQGEDTQYF. The CDR3 DNA is TGTGCCAGCAGCTTAGACCACGGACAGGGTGAAGATACGCAGTATTTT.

This clone has more than one count but fewer than ten. The chain links TRBV6-5 to TRBJ2-7; TRBD1 matches at 7 bases. The CDR3 has 15 residues. Germline trimming cut 6 bases from V and 0 bases from J; bases unmatched to any gene: 8. Germline V gives CDR1 MNHEY, CDR2 SVGAGI. The CDR3 protein is CASSPTGVGSYEQYF. Written as DNA, the CDR3 is TGTGCCAGCAGCCCCACAGGGGTTGGCTCCTACGAGCAGTACTTC.

The rearrangement links TRBV7-2 to TRBJ2-7; D is perhaps TRBD2 (6 bases). CDR3 length: 15 residues. Germline loops: CDR1 SGHTA, CDR2 FQGNSA. V shed 5 bases and J shed 1 base, with 15 bases lying between them. The CDR3 sequence: CASSPDGSGSYEQYF. CDR3 coding DNA: TGTGCCAGCAGCCCAGACGGGAGTGGGTCCTACGAGCAGTACTTC.

This clone was picked up one time. This sequence joins TRBV11-2 and TRBJ1-3; the match to TRBD1 covers 8 bases. The CDR3 length is 18 residues. Germline CDR1 and CDR2: SGHAT and FQNNGV. V lost 4 bases and J lost 0; bases outside the gene matches: 11. The CDR3 bases are TGTGCCAGCAGCTCACTAAAACGAGACAGGGGCTCTGGAAACACCATATATTTT. It codes for CASSSLKRDRGSGNTIYF.

This clone was recorded once. The chain carries TRBV4-3 and TRBJ2-7; possible D gene TRBD2, 6 bases. Germline values: CDR1 LGHNA, CDR2 YSLEER. Trimming cost V 0 bases and J 2 bases, with 17 bases left between them. The CDR3 spans 17 residues. The CDR3 is CASSQDVRLEGPYEQYF. CDR3 nucleotides: TGCGCCAGCAGCCAAGATGTTCGGTTGGAGGGGCCCTACGAGCAGTACTTC.

This chain joins TRBV9 and TRBJ2-5; tentative D call: TRBD1 (6 bases). CDR3 length: 14 residues. V was pared by 3 bases and J by 4 bases, with 13 bases between. CDR1 is SGDLS and CDR2 is YYNGEE in the germline V gene. CDR3 residues: CASSGGRGGETQYF. DNA for the CDR3: TGTGCCAGCAGCGGGGGGCGAGGGGGAGAGACCCAGTACTTC.

The chain combines TRBV20-1 with TRBJ2-1; the D is unclear. The CDR3 totals 12 residues. V gave up 3 bases and J gave up 6 bases, with 9 bases separating them. CDR1 is DFQATT, CDR2 SNEGSKA, per germline (reference sequence). In DNA, the CDR3 is TGCAGTGCTAGTTTCCACGGCAATGAGCAGTTCTTC. This encodes CSASFHGNEQFF.

This clone came up a few times. The chain employs TRBV19 and TRBJ1-2; 8 bases agree with TRBD1. Germline values: CDR1 LNHDA, CDR2 SQIVND (reference sequence). V shed 4 bases, J shed 4 bases, and the junction held 11 bases outside the gene matches. The CDR3 has 16 amino acids. The CDR3, as DNA: TGTGCCAGTAGTACCCAGACTGGGACAGGCCGCTATGGCTACACCTTC. It specifies CASSTQTGTGRYGYTF.

The V gene is TRBV6-7, the J gene TRBJ2-7; 12 bases line up with TRBD1. TRBV6-7 is an open reading frame, and its role is uncertain. V trimming: 6 bases; J trimming: 5 bases; junction bases outside the gene matches: 11. CDR3 length equals 16 residues. CDR3: CASSAGTGGAGDEQYF. CDR3 DNA: TGTGCCAGCAGCGCCGGGACAGGGGGCGCGGGCGACGAGCAGTACTTC.

This clone appeared once. The chain carries TRBV6-5 and TRBJ1-4, with D perhaps matching TRBD1 (5 bases). Trimming shortened V by 1 base and J by 9 bases, and 18 bases separated the two germline ends. Germline V lookup: CDR1 MNHEY, CDR2 SVGAGI. The CDR3 has 16 residues. The CDR3: CASSYFSGSNEKKLFF. In DNA, the CDR3 is TGTGCCAGCAGTTACTTCTCAGGGTCTAATGAAAAAAAACTGTTTTTT.

DNA of the CDR3: TGTGCCAGCGGGACGGCGGGGCAAAAACTGTTTTTT. Encoded protein: CASGTAGQKLFF. The chain uses TRBV7-2 and TRBJ1-4; possible D gene TRBD1, 5 bases. Trimming left V 8 bases short and J 9 bases short, with 13 bases between. Germline CDR1 is SGHTA and CDR2 is FQGNSA. The CDR3 is made up of 12 amino acids.

The rearrangement uses TRBV7-9 and TRBJ1-2; D perhaps matches TRBD1 (5 bases). Germline CDR1 and CDR2: SEHNR and FQNEAQ (reference sequence). This CDR3 has 17 residues. V gave up 4 bases and J gave up 0 bases, with 18 bases separating them. This CDR3 reads CASSSPQRQPTNYGYTF. CDR3 DNA: TGTGCCAGCAGCTCCCCCCAACGACAGCCTACTAACTATGGCTACACCTTC.

The chain has TRBV27 and TRBJ2-3; D might be TRBD1 (6 bases). CDR1 is MNHEY, CDR2 SMNVEV, per germline (reference sequence). Trimming left V 6 bases short and J 7 bases short, with 14 bases between. The CDR3 runs to 13 residues. The CDR3 sequence is CASSSSTGNTQYF. The CDR3 region has the DNA TGTGCCAGCAGCTCATCTACAGGGAATACGCAGTATTTT.

The V and J genes are TRBV5-1 and TRBJ2-3, with 7 nucleotides matching TRBD2. Germline V gene lookup returns CDR1 SGHRS and CDR2 YFSETQ. This CDR3 contains 14 residues. With V trimmed by 3 bases and J by 6 bases, 7 bases remained unmatched. The CDR3 protein is CASSSGTIQDTQYF. The CDR3 DNA reads TGCGCCAGCAGCTCCGGGACTATCCAGGATACGCAGTATTTT.

This chain joins TRBV3-1 (or the pseudogene TRBV3-2) and TRBJ1-2, with 10 positions matching TRBD1. The V gene end was trimmed by 3 bases and the J gene end by 7 bases; junction bases not matched to a gene: 5. The CDR3 spans 14 residues. Germline CDR1 and CDR2: LGHDT and YNNKEL (reference sequence). The CDR3 DNA follows: TGTGCCAGCAGCCATCGGGGACAGGGGTCTGGCTACACCTTC. Amino acids: CASSHRGQGSGYTF.

This rearrangement joins TRBV5-5 to TRBJ1-3; no clear D gene. The CDR3 covers 15 residues. CDR1 is SGHKS, CDR2 YYEKEE, per germline (reference sequence). V lost 2 bases, J lost 2 bases, and 11 bases lay in between. CDR3 coding DNA: TGTGCCAGCAGCTTTGGCCCGGGAACTGGAAACACCATATATTTT. It encodes CASSFGPGTGNTIYF.

V is TRBV7-2 and J is TRBJ2-5; the match to TRBD2 covers 7 bases. Germline assignment: CDR1 SGHTA and CDR2 FQGNSA. This CDR3 is built from 15 residues. V gave up 5 bases and J gave up 4 bases; unmatched junction bases: 10. CDR3 coding DNA: TGTGCCAGCAGCGGGAGGGCGCCCCCGGGAGAGACCCAGTACTTC. It is translated as CASSGRAPPGETQYF.

The chain links TRBV9 to TRBJ1-2; the match to TRBD1 covers 7 bases. J was trimmed by 5 bases and V by 4 bases; bases with no gene match: 17. CDR3 length: 17 amino acids. CDR1 is SGDLS and CDR2 is YYNGEE in the germline V gene. The CDR3: CASSPSPGQQGRYGYTF. CDR3 DNA sequence: TGTGCCAGCAGCCCGAGCCCGGGACAGCAAGGGAGGTATGGCTACACCTTC.

This clone has ten or more counts. V usage is TRBV27 and J usage is TRBJ2-1; D is possibly TRBD1 (5 bases). V was shortened by 8 bases and J by 10 bases, with 12 bases between the two germline ends. The V gene's germline CDR1 is MNHEY and CDR2 SMNVEV (reference sequence). CDR3 size: 11 residues. CDR3 sequence reads: CASLWGYEQFF. The CDR3 DNA is TGTGCCAGCCTCTGGGGCTACGAGCAGTTCTTC.

V is TRBV9 and J is TRBJ2-2; 8 bases are a match to TRBD2. The CDR3 covers 16 residues. CDR1 is SGDLS and CDR2 is YYNGEE in the germline V gene. With 0 bases clipped from V and 3 bases from J, the junction kept 4 bases outside the gene matches. The CDR3 sequence: CASSVGGGGYTGELFF. In nucleotides, the CDR3 is TGTGCCAGCAGCGTAGGCGGCGGGGGGTACACCGGGGAGCTGTTTTTT. The whole variable domain, filled in from reference TRBV9 and TRBJ2-2, reads DSGVTQTPKHLITATGQRVTLRCSPRSGDLSVYWYQQSLDQGLQFLIQYYNGEERAKGNILERFSAQQFPDLHSELNLSSLELGDSALYFCASSVGGGGYTGELFFGEGSRLTVL.

This rearrangement joins TRBV6-5 to TRBJ2-7, with D tentatively TRBD2 (7 bases). The V end lost 6 bases, the J end lost 4 bases, and 19 bases lay between the germline ends. Germline V CDR1 and CDR2: MNHEY, SVGAGI. CDR3 size: 15 residues. The CDR3 DNA reads as TGTGCCAGCAGCAGAGGGGGGGCCTCTTCTTACGAGCAGTACTTC. Translating gives CASSRGGASSYEQYF.

This clone was counted once. The chain uses TRBV10-3 and TRBJ1-6; TRBD1 agrees at 7 bases. CDR1 is ENHRY, CDR2 SYGVKD, per germline. V shed 7 bases and J 4 bases; nucleotides not matched to a gene: 4. This CDR3 has 14 amino acids. The CDR3, as DNA: TGTGCCATCACAGGGGGATTTTATAATTCACCCCTCCACTTT. Its translation is CAITGGFYNSPLHF.

This clone was counted a few times. The CDR3 DNA sequence: TGTGCCAGCAGCCGACTGGACAGGAACTACGAGCAGTACTTC. It is translated as CASSRLDRNYEQYF. This chain uses TRBV7-9 with TRBJ2-7; 7 nucleotides match TRBD1. CDR1 is SEHNR and CDR2 is FQNEAQ in the germline V gene (reference sequence). The CDR3 totals 14 residues. The junction had 7 bases not matched to a gene; V was cut back by 5 bases and J by 3 bases.

J is TRBJ2-1 and V is TRBV6-5, with TRBD1 matching 8 bases. The ends lost 7 bases at V and 10 bases at J; junction bases unmatched: 9. The germline V gene has CDR1 MNHEY and CDR2 SVGAGI. CDR3 size: 13 residues. CDR3 loop: CASKRTGSGEQFF. In nucleotides, the CDR3 is TGTGCCAGCAAAAGGACAGGGTCGGGGGAGCAGTTCTTC.

The chain recombines TRBV10-3 with TRBJ2-1, with 13 bases identical to TRBD2. With 6 bases clipped from V and 7 bases from J, the junction kept 6 bases outside the gene matches. Germline loops: CDR1 ENHRY, CDR2 SYGVKD. This CDR3 has 15 amino acids. The CDR3 here is CAIRTSGGSRNEQFF. In DNA form, the CDR3 reads TGTGCCATCAGGACTAGCGGGGGGTCCCGGAATGAGCAGTTCTTC.

The rearrangement uses TRBV5-4 and TRBJ1-2; possibly TRBD1 for D (5 bases). The V end was cut by 6 bases, the J end by 7 bases, with 19 bases between. The CDR3 spans 14 residues. From germline, CDR1 is SGHNT and CDR2 YYREEE (reference sequence). The CDR3 sequence is CASTVGVQGRGYTF. The CDR3 coding sequence is TGTGCCAGCACCGTAGGGGTCCAGGGCCGTGGCTACACCTTC.

V usage is TRBV9 and J usage is TRBJ1-6; D gene ambiguous. Germline CDR1 is SGDLS and CDR2 is YYNGEE. The CDR3 has 14 amino acids. V shed 2 bases and J shed 4 bases, with 7 bases lying between them. The CDR3 nucleotides read TGTGCCAGCAGCGTTCGTCCTTATAATTCACCCCTCCACTTT. Residues: CASSVRPYNSPLHF.

The V call is TRBV3-1 (or the pseudogene TRBV3-2), the J call TRBJ1-2, with D tentatively TRBD1 (5 bases). The V and J ends lost 3 bases and 8 bases respectively, with 16 bases between them. The CDR3 length is 14 residues. Germline V gives CDR1 LGHDT, CDR2 YNNKEL (reference sequence). CDR3 DNA sequence: TGTGCCAGCAGCCAGGAGGGACGCCTGGGCGGCTACACCTTC. Its protein is CASSQEGRLGGYTF.

This clone has only one observation. The chain recombines TRBV19 with TRBJ1-6; 8 bases align to TRBD1. J gave up 10 bases and V 10 bases, and 12 bases lay outside the gene matches. The germline gives CDR1 LNHDA, CDR2 SQIVND (reference sequence). There are 14 residues in the CDR3. The DNA of the CDR3 is TGTGCCACGAGGGGACAGGAGTGGCGGTCACCCCTCCACTTT. Translated: CATRGQEWRSPLHF.